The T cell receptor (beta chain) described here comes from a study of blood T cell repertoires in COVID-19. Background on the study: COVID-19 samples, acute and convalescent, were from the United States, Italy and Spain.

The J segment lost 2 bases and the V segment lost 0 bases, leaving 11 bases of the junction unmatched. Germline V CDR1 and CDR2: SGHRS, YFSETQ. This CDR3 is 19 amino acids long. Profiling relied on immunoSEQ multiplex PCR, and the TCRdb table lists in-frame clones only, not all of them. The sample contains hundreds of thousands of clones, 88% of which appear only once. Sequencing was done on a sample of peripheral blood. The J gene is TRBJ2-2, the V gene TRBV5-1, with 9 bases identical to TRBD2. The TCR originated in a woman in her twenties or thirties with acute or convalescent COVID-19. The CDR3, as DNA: TGCGCCAGCAGCTTGGCGCCGGGACTAGCCGTAAAAAACACCGGGGAGCTGTTTTTT. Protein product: CASSLAPGLAVKNTGELFF. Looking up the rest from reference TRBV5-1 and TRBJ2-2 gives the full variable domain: KAGVTQTPRYLIKTRGQQVTLSCSPISGHRSVSWYQQTPGQGLQFLFEYFSETQRNKGNFPGRFSGRQFSNSRSEMNVSTLELGDSALYLCASSLAPGLAVKNTGELFFGEGSRLTVL.